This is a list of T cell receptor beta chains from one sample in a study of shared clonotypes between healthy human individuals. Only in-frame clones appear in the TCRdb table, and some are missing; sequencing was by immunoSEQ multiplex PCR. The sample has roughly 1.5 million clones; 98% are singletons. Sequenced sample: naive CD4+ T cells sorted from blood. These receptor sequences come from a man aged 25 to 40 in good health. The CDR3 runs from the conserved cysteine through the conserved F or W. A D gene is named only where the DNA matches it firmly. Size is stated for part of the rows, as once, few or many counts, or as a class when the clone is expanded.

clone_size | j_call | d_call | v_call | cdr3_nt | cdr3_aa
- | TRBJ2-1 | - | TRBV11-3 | TGTGCCAGCAGCTTATCCCTAAGCGGGTCCTACAATGAGCAGTTCTTC | CASSLSLSGSYNEQFF
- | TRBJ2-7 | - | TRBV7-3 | TGTGCCAGCAGCTTAACGCACGGGACCAAGTACGAGCAGTACTTC | CASSLTHGTKYEQYF
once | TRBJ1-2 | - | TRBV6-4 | TGTGCCAGCAGAGGAGGGATCGCAGGCTACACCTTC | CASRGGIAGYTF
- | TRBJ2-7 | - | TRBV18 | TGTGCCAGCTCACCACCGACAGCCCCGGGGCCCTACGAGCAGTACTTC | CASSPPTAPGPYEQYF
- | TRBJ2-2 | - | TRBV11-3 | TGTGCCAGCAGCTTAGGCCAGGGTGCTACCGGGGAGCTGTTTTTT | CASSLGQGATGELFF
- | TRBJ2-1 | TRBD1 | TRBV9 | TGTGCCAGCAGCGTAACGATGGACAGGGCGAGTGAGCAGTTCTTC | CASSVTMDRASEQFF
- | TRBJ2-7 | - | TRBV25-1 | TGTGCCAGCAGTGCTTCGGCGGCCTACGAGCAGTACTTC | CASSASAAYEQYF
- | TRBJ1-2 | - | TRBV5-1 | TGCGCCAGCAGCGCCGGGACACGGAGCGGTGGCTACACCTTC | CASSAGTRSGGYTF
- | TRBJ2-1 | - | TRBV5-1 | TGCGCCAGCAGCTTGGGGGCTACCGACAATGAGCAGTTCTTC | CASSLGATDNEQFF
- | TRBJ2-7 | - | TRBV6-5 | TGTGCCAGCAGTTACTCAGCCTCCGGGTCCTACGAGCAGTACTTC | CASSYSASGSYEQYF
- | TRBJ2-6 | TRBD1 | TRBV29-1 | TGCAGCGTTGCACTGACGAGGTGGACAGGTGGAGCCTCTGGGGCCAACGTCCTGACTTTC | CSVALTRWTGGASGANVLTF
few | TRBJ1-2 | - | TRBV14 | TGTGCCAGCAGCCAAGACCAGGGCGGGCCTGGCTACACCTTC | CASSQDQGGPGYTF
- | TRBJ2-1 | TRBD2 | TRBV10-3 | TGTGCCATCAGGAGGGGTGGCGGGAGGGGTTTGAATGAGCAGTTCTTC | CAIRRGGGRGLNEQFF
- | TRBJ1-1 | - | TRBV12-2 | TGTGCGAGGAGTGGTAACACTGAAGCTTTCTTT | CARSGNTEAFF
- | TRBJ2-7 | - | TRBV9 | TGTGCCAGCTCTAACGGCCCCGAGCAGTACTTC | CASSNGPEQYF
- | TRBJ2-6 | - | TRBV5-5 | TGTGCCAGCAGCTTGATCACGGTTGCTGGGGCCAACGTCCTGACTTTC | CASSLITVAGANVLTF
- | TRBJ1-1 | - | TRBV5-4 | TGTGCCAGCAGCCTAGGGGGTGGGGTCCCAAACACTGAAGCTTTCTTT | CASSLGGGVPNTEAFF
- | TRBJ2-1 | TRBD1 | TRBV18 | TGTGCCAGCTCACCACTAGCGTCTGGGAGACAGGGTGAGCAGTTCTTC | CASSPLASGRQGEQFF
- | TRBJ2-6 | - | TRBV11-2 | TGTGCCAGCAGCTGGAGTAGGTCTGGGGCCAACGTCCTGACTTTC | CASSWSRSGANVLTF
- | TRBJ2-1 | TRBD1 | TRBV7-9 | TGTGCCAGCAGCTCTCCCGGGACAGGGAATGAGCAGTTCTTC | CASSSPGTGNEQFF
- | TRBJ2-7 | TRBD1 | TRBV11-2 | TGTGCCAGCAGCTTAGAGGGACAGGGATCCTACGAGCAGTACTTC | CASSLEGQGSYEQYF
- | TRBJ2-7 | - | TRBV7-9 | TGTGCCAGCAGCTTACAATCCTACGAGCAGTACTTC | CASSLQSYEQYF
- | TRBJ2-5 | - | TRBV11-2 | TGTGCCAGCAGCTTACAGGGTTCGGAGACCCAGTACTTC | CASSLQGSETQYF
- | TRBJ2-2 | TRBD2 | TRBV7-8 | TGTGCCAGCAGCTCCACAGCGGGAGGGCCTGGCACCGGGGAGCTGTTTTTT | CASSSTAGGPGTGELFF
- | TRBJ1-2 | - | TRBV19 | TGTGCCAGTAGAAAACAGCTTAACTATGGCTACACCTTC | CASRKQLNYGYTF
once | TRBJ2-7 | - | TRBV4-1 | TGCGCCAGCAGCCAAGACATTTCCCCGGGGGTCGGCGAGCAGTACTTC | CASSQDISPGVGEQYF
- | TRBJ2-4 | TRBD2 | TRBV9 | TGTGCCAGCAGCGTAGGACCAGAGACTAGCGACATTCAGTACTTC | CASSVGPETSDIQYF
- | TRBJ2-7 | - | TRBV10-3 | TGTGCCATCAGTGGGGGGGACAGTTCTACCTACGAGCAGTACTTC | CAISGGDSSTYEQYF
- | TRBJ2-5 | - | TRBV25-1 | TGTGCCAGCAGTGAAACCAAACCCCAGGAGACCCAGTACTTC | CASSETKPQETQYF
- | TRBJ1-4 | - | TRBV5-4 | TGTGCCAGCAGCGAGGGACTTAATGAAAAACTGTTTTTT | CASSEGLNEKLFF
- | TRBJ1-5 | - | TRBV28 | TGTGCCAGCAGTTTAGGGGTCAAGGACGGTTATAGCAATCAGCCCCAGCATTTT | CASSLGVKDGYSNQPQHF
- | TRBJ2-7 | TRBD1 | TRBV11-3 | TGTGCCAGCAGCTTAGGGGGACAGGGGGAGATCGAGCAGTACTTC | CASSLGGQGEIEQYF
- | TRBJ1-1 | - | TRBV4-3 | TGCGCCAGCAGCCAACAGGAAAACACTGAAGCTTTCTTT | CASSQQENTEAFF
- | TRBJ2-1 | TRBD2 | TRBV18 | TGTGCCAGCTCGCAGCTGAAGACTAGCGGGTCCTACAATGAGCAGTTCTTC | CASSQLKTSGSYNEQFF
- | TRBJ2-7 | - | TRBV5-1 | TGCGCCAGCAGCTTCAGCGGTCAACCCTACGAGCAGTACTTC | CASSFSGQPYEQYF
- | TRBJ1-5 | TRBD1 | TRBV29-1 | TGCAGCGTTCAGGGGGTCAATCAGCCCCAGCATTTT | CSVQGVNQPQHF
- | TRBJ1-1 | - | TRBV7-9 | TGTGCCAGCAGCTTATCGCCACGTGGGGCAGGACAGAACACTGAAGCTTTCTTT | CASSLSPRGAGQNTEAFF
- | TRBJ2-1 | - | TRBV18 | TGTGCCAGCTCACCACCCTCCGGCGATGAGCAGTTCTTC | CASSPPSGDEQFF
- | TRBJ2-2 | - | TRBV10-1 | TGCGCCAGCAGAATGAGGACCGGGGAGCTGTTTTTT | CASRMRTGELFF
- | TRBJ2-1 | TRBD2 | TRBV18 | TGTGCCAGCCTTGCCGGGACTAGCGGTTACAATGAGCAGTTCTTC | CASLAGTSGYNEQFF
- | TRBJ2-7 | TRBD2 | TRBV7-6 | TGTGCCAGCAGCTTAGCTACGACTAGCGGGAGTTTCTACGAGCAGTACTTC | CASSLATTSGSFYEQYF
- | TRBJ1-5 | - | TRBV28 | TGTGCCAGCAGTGCCATTTGGCGGGCTCGGCAGCCCCAGCATTTT | CASSAIWRARQPQHF
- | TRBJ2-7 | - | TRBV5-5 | TGTGCCAGCAGCTTGGTAGGGATCCCTGCCCTATTCTACGAGCAGTACTTC | CASSLVGIPALFYEQYF
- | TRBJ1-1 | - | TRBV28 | TGTGCCACCCTCGGATGGACCACTGAAGCTTTCTTT | CATLGWTTEAFF
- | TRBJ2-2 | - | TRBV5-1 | TGCGCCAGCCGGGGAGTCGCGAACACCGGGGAGCTGTTTTTT | CASRGVANTGELFF
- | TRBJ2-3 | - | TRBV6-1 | TGTGCCAGCAGTATCGGGACTAGCACAGATACGCAGTATTTT | CASSIGTSTDTQYF
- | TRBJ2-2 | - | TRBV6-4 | TGTGCCAGCAGTGACGATGGGGCGCTGTTTTTT | CASSDDGALFF